The 10 T cell receptor beta chains listed next were all sequenced from one sample in a study of blood T cell repertoires in COVID-19. Assay used: immunoSEQ multiplex PCR; TCRdb lists only in-frame clones, some missing. The sample includes about 170,000 clones, 75% to 90% seen only once; the top ten take roughly a tenth. The specimen sequenced was peripheral blood. Receptor source: a woman of 80 years or more with active or convalescent COVID-19.

The chain links TRBV6-1 to TRBJ1-4, with 9 bases that match TRBD1. Germline V lookup: CDR1 MNHNS, CDR2 SASEGT. CDR3 size: 19 residues. Germline trimming cut 4 bases from V and 4 bases from J; bases unmatched to any gene: 16. The CDR3 DNA reads as TGTGCCAGCAGTGGAGACCGGACAGGGGTGGGGGCCTTTAATGAAAAACTGTTTTTT. It yields the protein CASSGDRTGVGAFNEKLFF.

This clone was observed a handful of times. This rearrangement joins TRBV20-1 to TRBJ2-5; D is uncertain. V lost 6 bases, J lost 1 base, and 6 bases lay in between. Germline CDR1 is DFQATT and CDR2 is SNEGSKA (reference sequence). This CDR3 has 11 amino acids. CDR3 amino acids: CSATPQETQYF. The CDR3 region has the DNA TGCAGTGCCACTCCCCAAGAGACCCAGTACTTC.

The J gene is TRBJ1-1, the V gene TRBV6-4, with D tentatively TRBD1 (5 bases). There are 13 residues in the CDR3. The germline V and J ends were trimmed by 4 bases and 1 base, with 7 bases remaining between them. Germline lookup yields CDR1 MRHNA and CDR2 SNTAGT. In DNA, the CDR3 is TGTGCCAGCAGTGTAGGGGAGAACACTGAAGCTTTCTTT. It specifies CASSVGENTEAFF.

The V gene is TRBV5-1, the J gene TRBJ2-6; possible D gene TRBD1, 6 bases. Germline V gene data show CDR1 as SGHRS and CDR2 as YFSETQ. CDR3 size: 15 residues. Trimming removed 4 bases at V and 0 bases at J, with 8 bases between. In DNA, the CDR3 is TGCGCCAGCAGCCCACAGGGCTCTGGGGCCAACGTCCTGACTTTC. Protein product: CASSPQGSGANVLTF.

The chain recombines TRBV4-3 with TRBJ1-1, with 11 nucleotides matching TRBD1. The CDR3 runs 19 residues. Germline CDR1 reads LGHNA; CDR2 reads YSLEER. The ends lost 0 bases at V and 0 bases at J; junction bases unmatched: 9. Written as DNA, the CDR3 is TGCGCCAGCAGCCAAGATGGCTTTGGGACAGGGGGTATGAACACTGAAGCTTTCTTT. Translated: CASSQDGFGTGGMNTEAFF.

The chain couples TRBV6-6 to TRBJ1-1; tentatively, D is TRBD1 (6 bases). The CDR3 is 15 amino acids. Trimming cost V 4 bases and J 11 bases, with 23 bases left between them. Per germline, CDR1 MNHNY and CDR2 SVGAGI (reference sequence). The DNA for the CDR3 is TGTGCCAGCAGTTTATATACGGGACACTCCCTCGGGGCTTTCTTT. Its translation: CASSLYTGHSLGAFF.

The rearrangement links TRBV7-2 to TRBJ1-3; D is possibly TRBD1 (6 bases). The CDR3 runs 16 residues. Germline loops: CDR1 SGHTA, CDR2 FQGNSA. Trimming shortened V by 5 bases and J by 0 bases, and 14 bases separated the two germline ends. The CDR3 nucleotides are TGTGCCAGCAGCCTACAGGGATTTCTCTCTGGAAACACCATATATTTT. It specifies CASSLQGFLSGNTIYF.

The V gene is TRBV11-2, the J gene TRBJ2-1, with 10 bases fitting TRBD2. Germline V CDR1 and CDR2: SGHAT, FQNNGV. V lost 7 bases to trimming and J lost 7 bases; unmatched junction nucleotides: 7. This CDR3 has 14 amino acids. The DNA for the CDR3 is TGTGCCAGCACCCCGGGACTAGCGTATAATGAGCAGTTCTTC. It specifies CASTPGLAYNEQFF.

The chain employs TRBV19 and TRBJ2-2; 7 bases agree with TRBD1. The germline V gene has CDR1 LNHDA and CDR2 SQIVND (reference sequence). V was pared by 5 bases and J by 3 bases, with 6 bases of the junction left unmatched. The CDR3 totals 15 residues. The CDR3 DNA sequence: TGTGCCAGTAGTCTACCGGGACAGTACACCGGGGAGCTGTTTTTT. Protein: CASSLPGQYTGELFF.

This chain joins TRBV6-5 and TRBJ1-1, with TRBD1 identical over 7 bases. This CDR3 region has 13 residues. The V segment lost 10 bases and the J segment 4 bases; nucleotides outside the gene matches: 9. Germline values: CDR1 MNHEY, CDR2 SVGAGI. The CDR3 reads CATAITGATEAFF. The CDR3 coding sequence is TGTGCCACCGCTATTACAGGGGCCACTGAAGCTTTCTTT.